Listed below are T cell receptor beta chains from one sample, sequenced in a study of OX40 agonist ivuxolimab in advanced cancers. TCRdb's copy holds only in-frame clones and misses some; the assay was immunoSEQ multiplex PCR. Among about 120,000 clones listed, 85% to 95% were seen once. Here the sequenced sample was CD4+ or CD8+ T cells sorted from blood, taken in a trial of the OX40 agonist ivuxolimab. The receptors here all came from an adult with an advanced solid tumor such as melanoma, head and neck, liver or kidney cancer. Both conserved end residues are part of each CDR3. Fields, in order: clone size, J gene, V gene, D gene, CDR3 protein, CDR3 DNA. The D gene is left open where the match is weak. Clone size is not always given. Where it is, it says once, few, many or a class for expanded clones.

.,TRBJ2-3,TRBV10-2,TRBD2,CASSGWTSGGTDTQYF,TGCGCCAGCAGTGGGTGGACTAGCGGGGGTACAGATACGCAGTATTTT
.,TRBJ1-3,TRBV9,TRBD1,CASSATGGGNTIYF,TGTGCCAGCAGCGCGACAGGGGGTGGAAACACCATATATTTT
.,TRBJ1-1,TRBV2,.,CASSVEMNTEAFF,TGTGCCAGCAGTGTTGAAATGAACACTGAAGCTTTCTTT
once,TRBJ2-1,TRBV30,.,CAWTRLNEQFF,TGTGCCTGGACTAGGCTCAATGAGCAGTTCTTC
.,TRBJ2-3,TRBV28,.,CASSSSGGRGTDTQYF,TGTGCCAGCAGTTCCTCAGGGGGGAGGGGGACAGATACGCAGTATTTT
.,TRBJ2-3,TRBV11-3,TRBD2,CASSLRTSGSTDTQYF,TGTGCCAGCAGCTTACGGACTAGCGGGAGCACAGATACGCAGTATTTT
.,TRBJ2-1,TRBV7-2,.,CASSLGYLSYNEQFF,TGTGCCAGCAGCTTAGGTTACCTTTCCTACAATGAGCAGTTCTTC
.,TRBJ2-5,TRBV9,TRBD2,CASSVVLAVQETQYF,TGTGCCAGCAGCGTAGTCCTAGCGGTCCAAGAGACCCAGTACTTC
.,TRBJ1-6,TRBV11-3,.,CASSSGQQNSPLHF,TGTGCCAGCAGCTCAGGACAGCAAAATTCACCCCTCCACTTT
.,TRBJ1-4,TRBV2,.,CATYADRATNEKLFF,TGTGCCACCTATGCCGATCGGGCAACTAATGAAAAACTGTTTTTT
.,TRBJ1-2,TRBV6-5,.,CASTRGDYGYTF,TGTGCCAGCACACGGGGGGACTATGGCTACACCTTC
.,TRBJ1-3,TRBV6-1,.,CASSDIGGTIYF,TGTGCCAGCAGTGATATCGGGGGAACCATATATTTT
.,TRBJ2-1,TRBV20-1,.,CSARDSLKQFF,TGCAGTGCTAGAGATAGCCTAAAGCAGTTCTTC
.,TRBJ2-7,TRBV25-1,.,CASSETPTYEQYF,TGTGCCAGCAGTGAGACGCCTACCTACGAGCAGTACTTC
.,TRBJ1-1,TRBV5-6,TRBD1,CASSPNRGWTEAFF,TGTGCCAGCAGCCCAAACAGGGGATGGACTGAAGCTTTCTTT
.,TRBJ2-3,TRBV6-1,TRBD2,CASTAGGPADTQYF,TGTGCCAGCACCGCGGGGGGGCCCGCAGATACGCAGTATTTT
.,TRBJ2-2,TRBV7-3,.,CASSLLSTGELFF,TGTGCCAGCAGCTTACTTTCCACCGGGGAGCTGTTTTTT
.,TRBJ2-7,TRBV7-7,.,CASSLGWSNEQYF,TGTGCCAGCAGCTTAGGTTGGAGTAACGAGCAGTACTTC
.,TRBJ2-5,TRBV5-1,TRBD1,CASSLGTGRETQYF,TGCGCCAGCAGCCTTGGGACAGGTCGGGAGACCCAGTACTTC
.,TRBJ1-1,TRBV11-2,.,CASSPAGIAEAFF,TGTGCCAGCAGCCCCGCAGGGATCGCTGAAGCTTTCTTT
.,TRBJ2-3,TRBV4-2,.,CASSQDRRERMADTQYF,TGTGCCAGCAGCCAAGATAGACGGGAGAGGATGGCAGATACGCAGTATTTT
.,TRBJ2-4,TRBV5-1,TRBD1,CASRSTGGNQNIQYF,TGCGCCAGCAGGTCCACAGGGGGTAACCAAAACATTCAGTACTTC
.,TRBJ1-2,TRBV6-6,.,CASSYQRGDGYTF,TGTGCCAGCAGTTACCAGAGGGGAGATGGCTACACCTTC
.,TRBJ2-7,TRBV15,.,CATSRGPTASYEQYF,TGTGCCACCAGCAGGGGCCCGACAGCCTCCTACGAGCAGTACTTC
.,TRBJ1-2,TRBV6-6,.,CASREGGANYGYTF,TGTGCCAGCAGGGAAGGGGGTGCTAACTATGGCTACACCTTC
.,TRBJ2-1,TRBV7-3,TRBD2,CASSLMSGRTNEQFF,TGTGCCAGCAGCTTAATGAGCGGGAGGACCAATGAGCAGTTCTTC
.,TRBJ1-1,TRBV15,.,CATSRDRANTEAFF,TGTGCCACCAGCAGAGATAGGGCGAACACTGAAGCTTTCTTT
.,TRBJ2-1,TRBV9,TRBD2,CASSGSGGAYNEQFF,TGTGCCAGCAGCGGAAGCGGGGGAGCCTACAATGAGCAGTTCTTC
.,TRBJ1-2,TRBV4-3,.,CASSPLGGQASRYGYTF,TGCGCCAGCAGCCCACTGGGGGGGCAGGCCTCCCGCTATGGCTACACCTTC
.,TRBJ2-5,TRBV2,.,CASSQTGTTQYF,TGTGCCAGCAGTCAAACAGGGACTACCCAGTACTTC
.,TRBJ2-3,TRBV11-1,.,CASSLSSPPDTQYF,TGTGCCAGCAGCTTATCCTCCCCTCCAGATACGCAGTATTTT
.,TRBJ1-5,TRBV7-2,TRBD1,CASSYGQGSQPQHF,TGTGCCAGCAGCTACGGACAGGGGAGTCAGCCCCAGCATTTT
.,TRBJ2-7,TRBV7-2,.,CASSLKQGSPSYEQYF,TGTGCCAGCAGCTTAAAGCAGGGGTCCCCCTCCTACGAGCAGTACTTC
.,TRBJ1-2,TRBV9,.,CASSVVSNYGYTF,TGTGCCAGCAGCGTAGTATCTAACTATGGCTACACCTTC
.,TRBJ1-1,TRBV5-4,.,CASSVPGRMNTEAFF,TGTGCCAGCAGCGTGCCGGGACGGATGAACACTGAAGCTTTCTTT
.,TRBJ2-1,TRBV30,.,CACKKGEQFF,TGTGCCTGCAAAAAGGGTGAGCAGTTCTTC
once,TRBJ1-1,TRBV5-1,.,CASSLAENTEAFF,TGCGCCAGCAGCTTGGCAGAGAACACTGAAGCTTTCTTT
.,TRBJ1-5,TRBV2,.,CASSEALRGDNQPQHF,TGTGCCAGCAGTGAAGCGCTTCGGGGGGACAATCAGCCCCAGCATTTT
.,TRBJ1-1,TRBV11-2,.,CASSLDGNTEAFF,TGTGCCAGCAGTTTAGACGGCAACACTGAAGCTTTCTTT
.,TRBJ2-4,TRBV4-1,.,CASSQDSRGAKNIQYF,TGCGCCAGCAGCCAAGATAGTAGAGGGGCCAAAAACATTCAGTACTTC
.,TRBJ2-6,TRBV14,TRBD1,CASSQRTGGVPPLSGANVLTF,TGTGCCAGCAGCCAGAGGACAGGGGGCGTCCCCCCCCTCTCTGGGGCCAACGTCCTGACTTTC
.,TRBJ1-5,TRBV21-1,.,CAPEPDREGQPQHF,TGTGCACCCGAACCTGACAGGGAGGGTCAGCCCCAGCATTTT
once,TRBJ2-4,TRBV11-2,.,CASSLVLAKNIQYF,TGTGCCAGCAGCTTAGTTCTAGCCAAAAACATTCAGTACTTC
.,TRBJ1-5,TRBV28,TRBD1,CASTLAGGQGIKTRPQHF,TGTGCCAGCACCCTAGCGGGGGGACAGGGTATAAAAACGAGGCCCCAGCATTTT
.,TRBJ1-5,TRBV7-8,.,CASTNQGNQPQHF,TGTGCCAGCACCAATCAAGGGAATCAGCCCCAGCATTTT
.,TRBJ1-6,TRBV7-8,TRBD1,CASSLGGGDRGNSPLHF,TGTGCCAGCAGCTTGGGGGGTGGGGACAGGGGTAATTCACCCCTCCACTTT
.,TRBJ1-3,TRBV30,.,CARRAGNTIYF,TGTGCCCGCCGGGCTGGAAACACCATATATTTT
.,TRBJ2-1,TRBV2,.,CASSGSEQFF,TGTGCCAGCAGTGGAAGTGAGCAGTTCTTC
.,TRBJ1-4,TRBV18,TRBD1,CASSPLQGADNEKLFF,TGTGCCAGCTCACCGTTACAGGGGGCGGATAATGAAAAACTGTTTTTT
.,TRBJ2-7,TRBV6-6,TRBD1,CASRGQNNYEQYF,TGTGCCAGCAGGGGACAGAACAACTACGAGCAGTACTTC
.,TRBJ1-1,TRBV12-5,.,CASGLDSYTEAFF,TGTGCTAGTGGTTTAGATAGTTATACTGAAGCTTTCTTT
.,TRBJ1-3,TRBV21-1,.,CASSLVQGRNTIYF,TGTGCCAGCAGCCTGGTACAGGGCAGAAACACCATATATTTT
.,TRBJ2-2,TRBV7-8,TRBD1,CASRPGTGFFGELFF,TGTGCCAGCAGACCCGGGACAGGGTTTTTCGGGGAGCTGTTTTTT
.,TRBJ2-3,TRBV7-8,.,CASSLDRPTDTQYF,TGTGCCAGCAGCTTAGACAGGCCCACAGATACGCAGTATTTT
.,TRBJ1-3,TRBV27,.,CASSRRGSGNTIYF,TGTGCCAGCAGTCGACGGGGCTCTGGAAACACCATATATTTT
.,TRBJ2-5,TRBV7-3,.,CASSSGFQETQYF,TGTGCCAGCAGTTCTGGGTTCCAAGAGACCCAGTACTTC
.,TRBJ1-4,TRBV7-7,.,CASSPQTVGATTNEKLFF,TGTGCCAGCAGCCCCCAGACAGTTGGGGCTACAACTAATGAAAAACTGTTTTTT
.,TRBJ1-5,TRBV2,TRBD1,CASSEQGAGNQPQHF,TGTGCCAGCAGTGAACAGGGGGCGGGCAATCAGCCCCAGCATTTT
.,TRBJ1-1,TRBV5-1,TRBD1,CASSPRQGVGTEAFF,TGCGCCAGCAGCCCACGACAGGGAGTGGGCACTGAAGCTTTCTTT